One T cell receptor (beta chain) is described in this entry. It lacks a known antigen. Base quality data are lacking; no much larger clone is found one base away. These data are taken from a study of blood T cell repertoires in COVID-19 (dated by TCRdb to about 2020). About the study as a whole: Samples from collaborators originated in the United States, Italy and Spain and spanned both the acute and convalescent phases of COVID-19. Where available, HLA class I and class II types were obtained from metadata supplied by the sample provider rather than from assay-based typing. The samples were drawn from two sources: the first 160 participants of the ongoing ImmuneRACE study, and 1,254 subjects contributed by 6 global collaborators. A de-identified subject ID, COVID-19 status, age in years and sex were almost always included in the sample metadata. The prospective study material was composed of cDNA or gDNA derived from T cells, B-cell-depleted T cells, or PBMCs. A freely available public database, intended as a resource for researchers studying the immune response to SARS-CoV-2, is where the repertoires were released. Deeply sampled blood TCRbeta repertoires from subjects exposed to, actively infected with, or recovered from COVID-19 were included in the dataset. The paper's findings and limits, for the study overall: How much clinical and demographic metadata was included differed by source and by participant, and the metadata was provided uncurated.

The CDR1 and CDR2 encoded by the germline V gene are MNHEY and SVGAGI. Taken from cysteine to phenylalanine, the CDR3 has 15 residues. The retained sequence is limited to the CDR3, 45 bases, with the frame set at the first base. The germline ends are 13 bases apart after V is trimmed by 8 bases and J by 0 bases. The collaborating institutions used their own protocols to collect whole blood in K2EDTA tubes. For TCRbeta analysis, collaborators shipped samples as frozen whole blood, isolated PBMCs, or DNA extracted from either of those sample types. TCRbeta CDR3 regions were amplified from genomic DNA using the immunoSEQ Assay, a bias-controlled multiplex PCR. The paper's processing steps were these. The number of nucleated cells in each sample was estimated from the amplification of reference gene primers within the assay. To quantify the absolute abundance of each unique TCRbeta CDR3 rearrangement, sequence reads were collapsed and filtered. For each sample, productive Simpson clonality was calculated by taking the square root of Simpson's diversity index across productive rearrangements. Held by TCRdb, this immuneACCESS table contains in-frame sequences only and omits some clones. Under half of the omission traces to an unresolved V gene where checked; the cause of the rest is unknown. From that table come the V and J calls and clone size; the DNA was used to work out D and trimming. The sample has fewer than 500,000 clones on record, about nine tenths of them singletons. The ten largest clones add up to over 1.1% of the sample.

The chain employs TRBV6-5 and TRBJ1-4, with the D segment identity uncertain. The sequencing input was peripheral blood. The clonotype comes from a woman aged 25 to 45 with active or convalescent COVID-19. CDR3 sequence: CASGLGGATNEKLFF. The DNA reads TGTGCCAGCGGTTTGGGAGGTGCAACTAATGAAAAACTGTTTTTT.